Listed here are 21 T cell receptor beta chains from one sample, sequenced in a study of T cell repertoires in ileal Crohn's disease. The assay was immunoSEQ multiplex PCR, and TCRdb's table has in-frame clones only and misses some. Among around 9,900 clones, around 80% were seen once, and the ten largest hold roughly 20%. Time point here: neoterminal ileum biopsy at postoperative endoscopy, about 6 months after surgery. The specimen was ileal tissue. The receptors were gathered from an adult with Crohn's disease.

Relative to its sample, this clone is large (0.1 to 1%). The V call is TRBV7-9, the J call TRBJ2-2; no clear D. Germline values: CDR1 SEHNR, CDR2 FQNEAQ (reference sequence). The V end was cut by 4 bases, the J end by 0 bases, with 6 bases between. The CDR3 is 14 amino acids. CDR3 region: CASSSTANTGELFF. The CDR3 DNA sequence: TGTGCCAGCAGCTCGACTGCGAACACCGGGGAGCTGTTTTTT. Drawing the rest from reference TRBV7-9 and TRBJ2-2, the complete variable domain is DTGVSQNPRHKITKRGQNVTFRCDPISEHNRLYWYRQTLGQGPEFLTYFQNEAQLEKSRLLSDRFSAERPKGSFSTLEIQRTEQGDSAMYLCASSSTANTGELFFGEGSRLTVL.

The CDR3 DNA follows: TGTGCCAGCCGCCGGGGAGCGGGAGTTCCCTACGAGCAGTACTTC. Protein sequence: CASRRGAGVPYEQYF. The chain links TRBV27 to TRBJ2-7; 8 nucleotides line up with TRBD2. J lost 2 bases, V lost 8 bases, and 11 bases had no gene match. This CDR3 is built from 15 residues. The germline gives CDR1 MNHEY, CDR2 SMNVEV (reference sequence).

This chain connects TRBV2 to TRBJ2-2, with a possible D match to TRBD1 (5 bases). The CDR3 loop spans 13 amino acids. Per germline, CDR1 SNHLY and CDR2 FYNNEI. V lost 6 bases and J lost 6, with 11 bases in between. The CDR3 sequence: CASRPGWAGELFF. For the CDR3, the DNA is TGTGCCAGCAGGCCAGGGTGGGCCGGGGAGCTGTTTTTT.

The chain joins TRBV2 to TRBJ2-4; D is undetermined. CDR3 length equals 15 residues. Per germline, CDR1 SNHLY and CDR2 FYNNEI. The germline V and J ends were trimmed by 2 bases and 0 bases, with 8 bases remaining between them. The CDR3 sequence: CASSETKIAKNIQYF. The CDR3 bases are TGTGCCAGCAGTGAAACAAAGATAGCCAAAAACATTCAGTACTTC.

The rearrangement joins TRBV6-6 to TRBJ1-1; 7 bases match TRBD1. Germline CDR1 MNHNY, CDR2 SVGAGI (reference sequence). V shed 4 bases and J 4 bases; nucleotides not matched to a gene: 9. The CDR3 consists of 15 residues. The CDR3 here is CASSSQGNEVTEAFF. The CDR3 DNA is TGTGCCAGCAGTTCACAGGGGAATGAGGTCACTGAAGCTTTCTTT.

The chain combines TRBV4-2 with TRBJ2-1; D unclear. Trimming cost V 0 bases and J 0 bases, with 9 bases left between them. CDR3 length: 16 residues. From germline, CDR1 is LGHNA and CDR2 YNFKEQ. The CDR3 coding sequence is TGTGCCAGCAGCCAAGAGGCGGTAGGCTCCTACAATGAGCAGTTCTTC. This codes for CASSQEAVGSYNEQFF.

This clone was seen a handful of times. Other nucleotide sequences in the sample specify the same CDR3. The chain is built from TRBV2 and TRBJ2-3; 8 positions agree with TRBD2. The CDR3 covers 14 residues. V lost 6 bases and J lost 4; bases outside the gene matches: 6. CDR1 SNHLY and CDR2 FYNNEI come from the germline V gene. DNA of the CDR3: TGTGCCAGCAGGTCACGGGGGGGTGCAGATACGCAGTATTTT. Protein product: CASRSRGGADTQYF.

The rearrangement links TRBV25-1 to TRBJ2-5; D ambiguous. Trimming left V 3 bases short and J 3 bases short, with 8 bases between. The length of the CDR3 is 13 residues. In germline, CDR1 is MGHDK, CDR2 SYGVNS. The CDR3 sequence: CASSDVQKETQYF. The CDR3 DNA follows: TGTGCCAGCAGTGACGTACAGAAAGAGACCCAGTACTTC. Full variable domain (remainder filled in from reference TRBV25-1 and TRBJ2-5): EADIYQTPRYLVIGTGKKITLECSQTMGHDKMYWYQQDPGMELHLIHYSYGVNSTEKGDLSSESTVSRIRTEHFPLTLESARPSHTSQYLCASSDVQKETQYFGPGTRLLVL.

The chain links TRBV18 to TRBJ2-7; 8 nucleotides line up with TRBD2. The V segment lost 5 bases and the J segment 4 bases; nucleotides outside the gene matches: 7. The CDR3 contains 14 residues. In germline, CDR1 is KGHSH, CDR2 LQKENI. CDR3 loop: CASSAGLAVYEQYF. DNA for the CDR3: TGTGCCAGCTCAGCAGGACTAGCCGTTTACGAGCAGTACTTC.

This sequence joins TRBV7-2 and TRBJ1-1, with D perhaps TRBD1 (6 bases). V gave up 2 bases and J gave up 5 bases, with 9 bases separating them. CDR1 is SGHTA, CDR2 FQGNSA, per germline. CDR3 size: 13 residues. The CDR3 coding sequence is TGTGCCAGCAGCTTAACAGGGTATACTGAAGCTTTCTTT. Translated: CASSLTGYTEAFF.

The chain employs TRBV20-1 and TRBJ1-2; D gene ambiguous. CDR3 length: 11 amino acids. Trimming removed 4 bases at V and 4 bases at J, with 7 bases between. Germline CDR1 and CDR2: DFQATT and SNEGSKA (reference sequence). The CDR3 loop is CSATRGYGYTF. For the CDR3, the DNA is TGCAGTGCTACGCGGGGCTATGGCTACACCTTC.

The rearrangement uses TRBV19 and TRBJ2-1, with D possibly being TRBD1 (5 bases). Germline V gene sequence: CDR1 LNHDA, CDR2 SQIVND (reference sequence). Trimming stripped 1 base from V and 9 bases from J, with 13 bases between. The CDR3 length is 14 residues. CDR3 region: CASSIGGTKSEQFF. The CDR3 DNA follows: TGTGCCAGTAGTATAGGGGGCACTAAAAGTGAGCAGTTCTTC.

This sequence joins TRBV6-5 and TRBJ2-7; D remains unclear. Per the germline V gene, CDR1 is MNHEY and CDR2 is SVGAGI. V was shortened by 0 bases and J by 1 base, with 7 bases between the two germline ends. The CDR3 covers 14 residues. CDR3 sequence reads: CASSYSRVSYEQYF. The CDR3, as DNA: TGTGCCAGCAGTTACTCACGGGTATCCTACGAGCAGTACTTC.

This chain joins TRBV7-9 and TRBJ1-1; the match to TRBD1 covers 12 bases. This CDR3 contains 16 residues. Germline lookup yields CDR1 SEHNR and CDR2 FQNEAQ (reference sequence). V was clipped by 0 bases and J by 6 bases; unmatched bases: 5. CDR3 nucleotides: TGTGCCAGCAGCTTAGCTTCGGGACAGGGGGCCTCTGAAGCTTTCTTT. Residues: CASSLASGQGASEAFF.

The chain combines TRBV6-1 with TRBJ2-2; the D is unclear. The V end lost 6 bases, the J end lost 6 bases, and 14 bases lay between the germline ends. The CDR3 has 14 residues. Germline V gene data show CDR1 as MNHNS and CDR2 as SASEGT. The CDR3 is CASSEPLTPGELFF. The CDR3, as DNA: TGTGCCAGCAGCGAACCCCTCACTCCCGGGGAGCTGTTTTTT.

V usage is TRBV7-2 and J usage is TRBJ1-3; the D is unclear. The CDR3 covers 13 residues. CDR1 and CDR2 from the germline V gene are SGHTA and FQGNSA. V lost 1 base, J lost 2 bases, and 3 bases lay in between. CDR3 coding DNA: TGTGCCAGCAGCTTAGACACTGGAAACACCATATATTTT. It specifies CASSLDTGNTIYF.

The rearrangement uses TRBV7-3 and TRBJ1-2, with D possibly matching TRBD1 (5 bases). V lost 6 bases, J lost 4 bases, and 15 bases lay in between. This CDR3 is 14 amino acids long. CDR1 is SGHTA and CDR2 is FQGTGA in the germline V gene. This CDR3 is CASRRHRRLYGYTF. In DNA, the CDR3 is TGTGCCAGCAGGCGGCACAGGCGTCTCTATGGCTACACCTTC.

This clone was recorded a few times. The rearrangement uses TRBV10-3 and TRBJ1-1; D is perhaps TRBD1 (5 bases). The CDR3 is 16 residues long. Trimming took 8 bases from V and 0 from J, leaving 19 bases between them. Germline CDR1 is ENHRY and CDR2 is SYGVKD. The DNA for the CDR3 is TGTGCCATCCGGCGGGGGGGAATAGTGATGAACACTGAAGCTTTCTTT. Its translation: CAIRRGGIVMNTEAFF.

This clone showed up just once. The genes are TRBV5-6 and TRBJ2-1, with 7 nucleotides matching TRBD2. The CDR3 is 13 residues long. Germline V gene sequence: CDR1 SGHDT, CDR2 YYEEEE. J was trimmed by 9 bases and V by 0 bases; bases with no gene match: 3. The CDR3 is CASSLGTSTEQFF. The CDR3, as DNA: TGTGCCAGCAGCTTGGGGACTAGTACTGAGCAGTTCTTC. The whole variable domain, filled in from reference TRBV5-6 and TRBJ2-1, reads DAGVTQSPTHLIKTRGQQVTLRCSPKSGHDTVSWYQQALGQGPQFIFQYYEEEERQRGNFPDRFSGHQFPNYSSELNVNALLLGDSALYLCASSLGTSTEQFFGPGTRLTVL.

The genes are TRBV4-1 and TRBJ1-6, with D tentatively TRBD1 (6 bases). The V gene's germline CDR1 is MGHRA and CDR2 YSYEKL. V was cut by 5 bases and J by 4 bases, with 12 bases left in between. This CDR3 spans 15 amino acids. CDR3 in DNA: TGCGCCAGCAGCTTAGAGGGGGAATATAATTCACCCCTCCACTTT. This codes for CASSLEGEYNSPLHF.

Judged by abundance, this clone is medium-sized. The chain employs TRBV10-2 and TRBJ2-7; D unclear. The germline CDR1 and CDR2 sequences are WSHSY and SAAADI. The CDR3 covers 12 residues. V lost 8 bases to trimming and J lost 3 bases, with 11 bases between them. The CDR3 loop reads CASGNGYYEQYF. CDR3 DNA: TGCGCCAGCGGTAACGGTTACTACGAGCAGTACTTC.